This T cell receptor (beta chain) derives from a study of molecular identifiers for immune sequencing clone quantification. The J segment lost 4 bases and the V segment lost 4 bases, leaving 8 bases of the junction unmatched. Germline lookup yields CDR1 LGHNA and CDR2 YSLEER. This CDR3 has 15 amino acids. Worth noting for this clonotype: Being one base from a much bigger clone, this may be a read error. This is likely a read error, given that the CDR3 carries no conserved phenylalanine or tryptophan at its end.

One entry per CDR3 protein results from TCRdb running MiXCR on the PCR reads. The repertoire includes a few hundred thousand distinct CDR3 sequences, around a fifth of them detected once, and roughly 0.81% sits in the top ten. The naive CD8 libraries originated from between about 17,000 and 1,000,000 sorted cells and drew on 10%, 30% or 50% RNA. The gene calls are TRBV4-3 and TRBJ2-7, with TRBD1 matching 9 bases. This TCR was recovered from a human donor in good health. Some libraries in this study had Jurkat cell RNA spiked in. Input material: naive CD8+ T cells from blood, with Jurkat cell RNA spiked in. Indicated subset: FACS-sorted CD8+CD4-CCR7+CD45RA+ naive T cells. The CDR3 region is CASSPTGTGIYEQYS. CDR3 bases: TGCGCCAGCAGCCCGACCGGGACAGGGATTTACGAGCAGTACTCC.